This TCR beta chain was sequenced for a study of T cells after yellow fever vaccination. The study's findings and limits: Peak timing came faster in the weaker secondary response, day 5 versus 15. Most clones from primary vaccination resurfaced after the booster (around 95% CD4, 75% to 90% CD8).

TCR cDNA was made by 5'RACE template switching, adding a universal primer site and UMIs. TCRdb passed the 5' RACE reads through MiXCR, listing each CDR3 protein once. This sample carries under 550,000 distinct CDR3 sequences, 20% to 25% of them seen once, and the ten largest clones take 16%. To note about this clonotype: What it recognizes is unknown.

Trimming cost V 9 bases and J 0 bases; bases outside gene matches: 2. This CDR3 region has 15 residues. The germline gives CDR1 SGHRS, CDR2 YFSETQ. The material was PBMCs, obtained more than 20 days after the first yellow fever vaccination. The sequence was obtained from a man aged 18 to 29 who received the YFV17D yellow fever vaccine. The chain is built from TRBV5-1 and TRBJ2-2; 13 bases map to TRBD2. The CDR3 is CATGLAGSNTGELFF. CDR3 sequence (DNA): TGCGCCACGGGACTAGCGGGATCGAACACCGGGGAGCTGTTTTTT.